A selection of T cell receptor beta chains follows, all from one sample in a study of shared clonotypes between healthy human individuals. TCRdb's table, derived via immunoSEQ multiplex PCR, lists solely in-frame clones and lacks some. Among 2.5 million or so clones, roughly nine tenths were seen once, and the ten largest hold around 0.14%. What was sequenced was naive CD4+ T cells sorted from blood. The source is a man younger than 35 in good health. Each CDR3 is given with its conserved first and last residue. D genes are given only for firm matches. Size values are once, few and many counts, or a class for expanded clones, and some rows have none.

cdr3_length	d_call	v_call	j_call	clone_size	cdr3_nt	cdr3_aa
16	TRBD2	TRBV16	TRBJ2-3	-	TGTGCCAGCAGCCAATTGCAACTAGCGGGTGAGAATACGCAGTATTTT	CASSQLQLAGENTQYF
13	-	TRBV30	TRBJ1-5	-	TGTGCCTACTCCCAGGGCATCAATCAGCCCCAGCATTTT	CAYSQGINQPQHF
12	-	TRBV10-3	TRBJ2-3	few	TGTGCCATCAGTGAAGGGATGGATACGCAGTATTTT	CAISEGMDTQYF
16	TRBD1	TRBV15	TRBJ2-7	-	TGTGCCACCAGCAGAGATTACGGGACAGCCACCGGCGAGCAGTACTTC	CATSRDYGTATGEQYF
15	TRBD1	TRBV5-1	TRBJ2-5	-	TGCGCCAGCAGCCACTCCCGGACAGGGCAGGAGACCCAGTACTTC	CASSHSRTGQETQYF
14	-	TRBV19	TRBJ1-1	-	TGTGCCAGTAGTTTATCAGGGGTTCGAGCCGAACCTTTCTTT	CASSLSGVRAEPFF
12	-	TRBV11-2	TRBJ1-4	-	TGTGCCAGCAGCTTCTTGGATGAAAAACTGTTTTTT	CASSFLDEKLFF
14	-	TRBV6-1	TRBJ2-7	-	TGTGCCAGCAGTGAATCGGGCAGCTCCTACGAGCAGTACTTC	CASSESGSSYEQYF
15	TRBD2	TRBV6-5	TRBJ2-7	-	TGTGCCAGCAGTAGACTAGCGGGAGTCTCCTACGAGCAGTACTTC	CASSRLAGVSYEQYF
16	-	TRBV9	TRBJ2-5	-	TGTGCCAGCAGCGTAGCTACGGGACCCTCCCAAGAGACCCAGTACTTC	CASSVATGPSQETQYF
15	-	TRBV4-1	TRBJ2-1	-	TGCGCCAGCAGCCAGGAGGGCTTTTCTTACAATGAGCAGTTCTTC	CASSQEGFSYNEQFF
15	-	TRBV6-1	TRBJ2-1	-	TGTGCCAGCAGTGAAGGTAGCGGCTCCTACAATGAGCAGTTCTTC	CASSEGSGSYNEQFF
11	-	TRBV5-6	TRBJ1-2	-	TGTGCCAGCAGCTTGGCTTATGGCTACACCTTC	CASSLAYGYTF
22	-	TRBV5-1	TRBJ2-6	-	TGCGCCAGCAGCTCCTCCTCCGCCTTCTCGCACCAGCGTGACTCTGGGGCCAACGTCCTGACTTTC	CASSSSSAFSHQRDSGANVLTF
15	-	TRBV19	TRBJ1-3	-	TGTGCCAGTAGACAACAGGGCCTCTCTGGAAACACCATATATTTT	CASRQQGLSGNTIYF
13	TRBD1	TRBV6-5	TRBJ1-3	-	TGTGCCAGCAGGGGACAGGGCGCCGGCACCATATATTTT	CASRGQGAGTIYF
15	-	TRBV6-1	TRBJ1-5	-	TGTGCCAGCAGTGGGGGCAGTCCTAGCAATCAGCCCCAGCATTTT	CASSGGSPSNQPQHF
13	-	TRBV5-1	TRBJ2-5	-	TGCGCCAGCAAAACGGGGGTCCAAGAGACCCAGTACTTC	CASKTGVQETQYF
14	TRBD1	TRBV18	TRBJ2-4	-	TGTGCCAGCTCACCGGGACAGCCCAAAAACATTCAGTACTTC	CASSPGQPKNIQYF
13	-	TRBV2	TRBJ2-7	-	TGTGCCAGCAGTGAAGTCGGTGCCTACGAGCAGTACTTC	CASSEVGAYEQYF
15	-	TRBV19	TRBJ2-2	-	TGTGCCAGTAGATTTCACGGGACACTCGCCGGGGAGCTGTTTTTT	CASRFHGTLAGELFF
13	TRBD1	TRBV6-1	TRBJ1-2	-	TGTGCCAGCAGCAGGGACAGGGGTCCTGGCTACACCTTC	CASSRDRGPGYTF
14	-	TRBV10-3	TRBJ1-1	few	TGTGCCATCAGTGAGTCACGGACGAACACTGAAGCTTTCTTT	CAISESRTNTEAFF
15	-	TRBV7-3	TRBJ2-2	-	TGTGCCAGCAGCTCTAGCGTGCAAGGGACCGGGGAGCTGTTTTTT	CASSSSVQGTGELFF
13	-	TRBV7-2	TRBJ2-5	-	TGTGCCAGCAGCTTAGGATCGAGCGGGACCCAGTACTTC	CASSLGSSGTQYF
14	-	TRBV6-5	TRBJ1-3	-	TGTGCCAGCAGAGACCGGACCTCTGGAAACACCATATATTTT	CASRDRTSGNTIYF
17	TRBD1	TRBV7-9	TRBJ1-6	-	TGTGCCAGCAGCTTAGGCCACTCGGGAGGGGGCAATTCACCCCTCCACTTT	CASSLGHSGGGNSPLHF
11	-	TRBV20-1	TRBJ2-7	once	TGCAGTGCCCTTTCATTGTACGAGCAGTACTTC	CSALSLYEQYF
16	-	TRBV28	TRBJ2-2	-	TGTGCCAGCAGCACCGATGGGGGCATCGTCAGGCCGGGAGCTGTTTTT	CASSTDGGIVRPGAVF
19	TRBD2	TRBV4-3	TRBJ2-4	-	TGCGCCAGCAGCCAAGAGGCGACTAGCGGGAGGGCTCGGGAAAACATTCAGTACTTC	CASSQEATSGRARENIQYF
16	-	TRBV5-1	TRBJ2-6	-	TGCGCCAGCAGCTTGGTACAGGTCTCTGGGGCCAACGTCCTGACTTTC	CASSLVQVSGANVLTF
11	-	TRBV4-1	TRBJ2-1	-	TGCGCCAGCACTCGAGACAATGAGCAGTTCTTC	CASTRDNEQFF
15	-	TRBV19	TRBJ2-5	-	TGTGCCAGTAGTATTGGTAAGGGCCCTGGGGAGACCCAGTACTTC	CASSIGKGPGETQYF
14	-	TRBV25-1	TRBJ1-4	-	TGTGCCAGCAGTGAGACAAAAACTAATGAAAAACTGTTTTTT	CASSETKTNEKLFF
15	TRBD2	TRBV7-3	TRBJ2-3	-	TGTGCCAGCAGCTCCAAAGCGGGGAGCACAGATACGCAGTATTTT	CASSSKAGSTDTQYF
14	-	TRBV14	TRBJ2-7	-	TGTGCCAGCAGCCAAGCGTGGGTCTCCTACGAGCAGTACTTC	CASSQAWVSYEQYF
15	-	TRBV28	TRBJ2-2	-	TGTGCCAGCAGTGGGGGGACCGAGGGCACCGGGGAGCTGTTTTTT	CASSGGTEGTGELFF
15	-	TRBV14	TRBJ2-3	-	TGTGCCAGCAGCGCCGGGACTTATCGGAGAGATACGCAGTATTTT	CASSAGTYRRDTQYF
11	-	TRBV7-9	TRBJ1-2	-	TGTGCCAGCAGCTTGGTGGATGGCTACACCTTC	CASSLVDGYTF
15	-	TRBV9	TRBJ2-1	-	TGTGCCAGCAGCAGGCGGGTGGGTGACGGCAATGAGCAGTTCTTC	CASSRRVGDGNEQFF